Listed below are T cell receptor beta chains from one sample, sequenced in a study of Graves' ophthalmopathy and Graves' hyperthyroidism. TCRdb called the multiplex PCR reads again in MiXCR, with one record for every CDR3 protein. The sample has hundreds of thousands of distinct CDR3 sequences; around a fifth are singletons. What was sequenced was peripheral blood. The receptors were sampled from a woman younger than 35 with stable Graves' hyperthyroidism. Some clones in this sample may be carry-over from other donors' samples. The CDR3 runs from the conserved cysteine through the conserved F or W. D genes are given only for firm matches. Clone sizes are given selectively: once, few, many, or a class where the clone is expanded.

TRBD2 TRBJ2-7 TRBV28 - TGTGCCAGCACCATTGTTGGGGGGGTTTTGGTATCCGAGCAGTACTTC CASTIVGGVLVSEQYF
- TRBJ1-6 TRBV12-3/TRBV12-4 few TGTGCCAGCAGTCCATCGGGGAGGAAAAGTTCACCCCTCCACTTT CASSPSGRKSSPLHF
TRBD2 TRBJ2-7 TRBV2 many TGTGCCAGCAGTCACGGGACTAGTTTCTACGAGCAGTACTTC CASSHGTSFYEQYF
TRBD1 TRBJ2-5 TRBV5-1 - TGCGCCAGCAGCAGAAGCTTGGGACAGGGGTTGGGAGAGACCCAGTACTTC CASSRSLGQGLGETQYF
TRBD1 TRBJ1-1 TRBV2 many TGTGCCAGCAGCCGAGACAGGGGTTCTGAAACTGAAGCTTTCTTT CASSRDRGSETEAFF
TRBD1 TRBJ1-6 TRBV27 few TGTGCCAGCAGTTTACCGGGACAGAATTCACCCCTCCACTTT CASSLPGQNSPLHF
TRBD1 TRBJ2-5 TRBV7-9 many TGTGCCAGCAGCCAGAGGACAGGGATGGGGGAGACCCAGTACTTC CASSQRTGMGETQYF
- TRBJ2-5 TRBV24-1 few TGTGCCACCAGTGACCTACTACAGGGCCGAGAGACCCAGTACTTC CATSDLLQGRETQYF
- TRBJ2-7 TRBV7-2 many TGTGCCAGCAGCCGTAGAGACAGTACCTACGAGCAGTACTTC CASSRRDSTYEQYF
- TRBJ2-5 TRBV6-1 - TGTGCCAGCAGTCTATGGACTTACCAAGAGACCCAGTACTTC CASSLWTYQETQYF
- TRBJ1-2 TRBV5-1 few TGCGCCAGCAGCTTGGCCCAGACCGGGGGTGGTGGCTACACCTTC CASSLAQTGGGGYTF
- TRBJ2-7 TRBV2 - TGTGCCAGCAGTGGGGTGTTACAGTTTCTGGACGAGCAGTACTTC CASSGVLQFLDEQYF
- TRBJ2-7 TRBV29-1 few TGCAGCGTACAGGGAAGTAGCCACGAGCAGTACTTC CSVQGSSHEQYF
- TRBJ1-1 TRBV7-2 - TGTGCCAGCAGCTTAACACAGCTCCACACTGAAGCTTTCTTT CASSLTQLHTEAFF
TRBD1 TRBJ1-3 TRBV27 - TGTGCCAGCAGTACATACCGGGACAGCCTCTCGGGAAACACCATATATTTT CASSTYRDSLSGNTIYF
- TRBJ2-2 TRBV6-1 few TGTGCCAGTGAGGGGGCGGGAAGCGGGGAGCTGTTTTTT CASEGAGSGELFF
TRBD2 TRBJ2-7 TRBV12-3/TRBV12-4 - TGTGCCAGCAGTCTTACTCCCGGGACTAGCGGCCTAAGCTCCTACGAGCAGTACTTC CASSLTPGTSGLSSYEQYF
- TRBJ2-4 TRBV27 many TGTGCCAGCAGTTTAGAGTGGGGAGCCAAAAACATTCAGTACTTC CASSLEWGAKNIQYF
- TRBJ2-5 TRBV2 many TGTGCCAGTCCGCCGGGCCAAATACAAGGGACCCAGTACTTC CASPPGQIQGTQYF
- TRBJ1-5 TRBV6-2/TRBV6-3 many TGTGCCAGCACCCAAGAGGGTCTTAATCAGCCCCAGCATTTT CASTQEGLNQPQHF
- TRBJ1-1 TRBV24-1 many TGTGCCACCAGTGATCTGGGCCGAACTGAAGCTTTCTTT CATSDLGRTEAFF
TRBD1 TRBJ2-7 TRBV19 many TGTGCCAGTAGTATGGGACAGCGACGCAGCTACGAGCAGTACTTC CASSMGQRRSYEQYF
- TRBJ1-1 TRBV19 many TGTGCCAGTAGTGTTAGTAGCGGGTACACTGAAGCTTTCTTT CASSVSSGYTEAFF
- TRBJ2-7 TRBV6-2/TRBV6-3 - TGTGCCAGCAGATATGTGCCGTTCAGCTCCTACGAGCAGTACTTC CASRYVPFSSYEQYF
- TRBJ1-2 TRBV19 - TGTGCCAGTAGTATCCCGGGGAAAGGCTATGGCTACACCTTC CASSIPGKGYGYTF
TRBD2 TRBJ2-2 TRBV12-3/TRBV12-4 few TGTGCCAGCAGTCCGCGACTAGCGGGGGCACATAACACCGGGGAGCTGTTTTTT CASSPRLAGAHNTGELFF
- TRBJ2-7 TRBV20-1 - TGCAGTGCTAGTGCGCCTATCGGGAGTTACGATCAGTACTTC CSASAPIGSYDQYF
- TRBJ1-1 TRBV28 many TGTGCCAGCAGTTGGCCCCACCAGGCTGAAGCTTTCTTT CASSWPHQAEAFF
TRBD1 TRBJ2-2 TRBV6-1 few TGTGCCAGCACTAGGGGGCGCGAGTCCGGGGAGCTGTTTTTT CASTRGRESGELFF
- TRBJ1-2 TRBV15 many TGTGCCACCAGCGGTACAGTGTACCCTTCGGCCTATGGCTACACCTTC CATSGTVYPSAYGYTF
- TRBJ1-1 TRBV30 many TGTGCCTGGACTATATGGGACACCTTGGGGACTGAAGCTTTCTTT CAWTIWDTLGTEAFF
- TRBJ2-5 TRBV7-6 many TGTGCCAGCAGCTTAGAACAGGCCCACGAGACCCAGTACTTC CASSLEQAHETQYF
- TRBJ2-7 TRBV10-3 - TGTGCCAGCTCACCAAACAGGGCCTACGAGCAGTACTTC CASSPNRAYEQYF
- TRBJ1-1 TRBV5-1 many TGCGCCAGCAGACCCCCTGGGGGACTTGTTACTGAAGCTTTCTTT CASRPPGGLVTEAFF
- TRBJ1-3 TRBV12-3/TRBV12-4 many TGTGCCAGCAGTTACCGGGGAGGAGGATTCTCTGGAAACACCATATATTTT CASSYRGGGFSGNTIYF
TRBD1 TRBJ2-5 TRBV25-1 many TGTGCCAGCAGTGAATACATGACAGGGGGGGGGCAAGAGACCCAGTACTTC CASSEYMTGGGQETQYF
- TRBJ1-1 TRBV20-1 many TGCAGTGCTGCCCCCCCGTTGCAGACGGAAGCTTTCTTT CSAAPPLQTEAFF
- TRBJ2-7 TRBV20-1 many TGCAGTGCTAGGGAAATAAGCTCCTACGAGCAGTACTTC CSAREISSYEQYF
TRBD1 TRBJ2-7 TRBV7-2 - TGTGCCAGCAGCTTAGCCGGACAGGGGGCTAGCTCCTACGAGCAGTACTTC CASSLAGQGASSYEQYF
- TRBJ2-7 TRBV11-2 few TGTGCCAGCAGCTCGGATGGAGAGCAGTACTTC CASSSDGEQYF
TRBD2 TRBJ2-5 TRBV20-1 many TGCAGTGCTCCCGGGGCGGGGCTAGCGGGAGTTACCCAGTACTTC CSAPGAGLAGVTQYF
- TRBJ1-6 TRBV30 many TGTGCCTGGAGTGTTCTCGCAGGCCCAAATTCACCCCTCCACTTT CAWSVLAGPNSPLHF
- TRBJ2-7 TRBV28 - TGTGCCAGCAGTTTTGCAGCTTACTACGAGCAGTACTTC CASSFAAYYEQYF
- TRBJ1-5 TRBV6-2/TRBV6-3 many TGTGCCAGCAGTTACCAGGGGCCCCAGCATTTT CASSYQGPQHF
- TRBJ2-5 TRBV10-3 - TGTGCCATCAGTGGCGGGACTTCAGGGACCCAGTACTTC CAISGGTSGTQYF